This T cell receptor beta chain was found in a study of cytomegalovirus exposure and HLA in healthy donors. A multiplex PCR was run with 60 Vbeta primers and 13 Jbeta primers. Sequencing was performed with immunoSEQ multiplex PCR; in TCRdb, only in-frame clones are kept and a portion is missing. The sample has around 100,000 clones. Germline V gene sequence: CDR1 MNHNS, CDR2 SASEGT. V dropped 4 bases and J dropped 7 bases, with 11 bases sitting between them. The CDR3 has 14 amino acids. The chain employs TRBV6-1 and TRBJ1-6, with D possibly matching TRBD1 (5 bases). The sequence came from a middle-aged man in good health and CMV-seronegative. Material: PBMCs. The chain's CDR3 is CASSAYQGNSPLHF. In DNA form, the CDR3 reads TGTGCCAGCAGTGCCTACCAGGGAAATTCACCCCTCCACTTT.